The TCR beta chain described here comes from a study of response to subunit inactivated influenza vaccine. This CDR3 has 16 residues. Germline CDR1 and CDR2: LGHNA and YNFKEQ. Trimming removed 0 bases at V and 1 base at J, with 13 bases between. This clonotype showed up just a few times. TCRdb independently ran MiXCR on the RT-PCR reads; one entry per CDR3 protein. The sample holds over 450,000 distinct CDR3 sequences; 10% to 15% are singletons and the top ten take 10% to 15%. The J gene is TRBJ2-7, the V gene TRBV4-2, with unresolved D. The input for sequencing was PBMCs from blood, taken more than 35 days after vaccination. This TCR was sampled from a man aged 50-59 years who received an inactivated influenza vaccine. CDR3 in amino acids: CASSQEAASASYEQYF. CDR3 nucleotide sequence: TGTGCCAGCAGCCAAGAGGCCGCCTCGGCTTCCTACGAGCAGTACTTC.